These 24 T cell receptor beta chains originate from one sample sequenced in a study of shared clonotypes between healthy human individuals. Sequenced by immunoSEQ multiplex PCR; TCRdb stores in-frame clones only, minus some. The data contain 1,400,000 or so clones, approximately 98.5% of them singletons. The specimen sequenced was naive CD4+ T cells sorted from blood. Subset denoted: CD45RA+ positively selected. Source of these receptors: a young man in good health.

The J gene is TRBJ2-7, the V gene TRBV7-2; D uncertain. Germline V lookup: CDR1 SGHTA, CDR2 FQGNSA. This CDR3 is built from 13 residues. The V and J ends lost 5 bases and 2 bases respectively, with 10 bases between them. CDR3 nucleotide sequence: TGTGCCAGCAGCAGTTCAGCGACCTACGAGCAGTACTTC. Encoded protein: CASSSSATYEQYF. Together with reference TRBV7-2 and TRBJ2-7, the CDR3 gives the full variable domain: GAGVSQSPSNKVTEKGKDVELRCDPISGHTALYWYRQSLGQGLEFLIYFQGNSAPDKSGLPSDRFSAERTGGSVSTLTIQRTQQEDSAVYLCASSSSATYEQYFGPGTRLTVT.

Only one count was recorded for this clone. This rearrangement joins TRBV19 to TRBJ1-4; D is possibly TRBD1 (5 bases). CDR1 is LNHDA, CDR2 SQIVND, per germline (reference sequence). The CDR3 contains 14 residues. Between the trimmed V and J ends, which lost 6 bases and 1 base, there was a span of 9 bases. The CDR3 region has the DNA TGTGCCAGTAGAGGGCAGGGAACTAATGAAAAACTGTTTTTT. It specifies CASRGQGTNEKLFF.

The CDR3 region is CASRPSRTGELFF. In DNA, the CDR3 is TGTGCCAGCCGACCTTCTAGGACCGGGGAGCTGTTTTTT. The J gene is TRBJ2-2, the V gene TRBV7-9; D is unresolved. The CDR3 contains 13 residues. The germline V and J ends were trimmed by 8 bases and 5 bases, with 12 bases remaining between them. The germline gives CDR1 SEHNR, CDR2 FQNEAQ (reference sequence). Combining the CDR3 with reference TRBV7-9 and TRBJ2-2 gives the whole variable domain DTGVSQNPRHKITKRGQNVTFRCDPISEHNRLYWYRQTLGQGPEFLTYFQNEAQLEKSRLLSDRFSAERPKGSFSTLEIQRTEQGDSAMYLCASRPSRTGELFFGEGSRLTVL.

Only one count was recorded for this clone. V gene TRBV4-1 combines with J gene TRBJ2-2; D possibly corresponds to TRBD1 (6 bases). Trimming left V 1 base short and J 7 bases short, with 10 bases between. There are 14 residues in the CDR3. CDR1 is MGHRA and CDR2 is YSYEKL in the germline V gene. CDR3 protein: CASSQGQGIGELFF. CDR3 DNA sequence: TGCGCCAGCAGCCAAGGGCAGGGGATCGGGGAGCTGTTTTTT.

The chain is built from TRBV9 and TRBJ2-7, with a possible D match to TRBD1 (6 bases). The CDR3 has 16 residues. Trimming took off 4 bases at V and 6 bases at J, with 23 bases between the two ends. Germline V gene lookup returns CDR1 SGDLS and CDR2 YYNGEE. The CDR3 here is CASSLRTDPLVSEQYF. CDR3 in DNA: TGTGCCAGCAGCTTAAGGACAGACCCCTTGGTCTCCGAGCAGTACTTC.

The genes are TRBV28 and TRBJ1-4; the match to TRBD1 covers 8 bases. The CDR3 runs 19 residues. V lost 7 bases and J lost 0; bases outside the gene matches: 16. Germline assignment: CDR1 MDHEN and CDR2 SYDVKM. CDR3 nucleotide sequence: TGTGCCAGCACCTCGACAGGGGAATGGACAAGGGCAACTAATGAAAAACTGTTTTTT. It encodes CASTSTGEWTRATNEKLFF. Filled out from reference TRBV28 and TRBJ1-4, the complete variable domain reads DVKVTQSSRYLVKRTGEKVFLECVQDMDHENMFWYRQDPGLGLRLIYFSYDVKMKEKGDIPEGYSVSREKKERFSLILESASTNQTSMYLCASTSTGEWTRATNEKLFFGSGTQLSVL.

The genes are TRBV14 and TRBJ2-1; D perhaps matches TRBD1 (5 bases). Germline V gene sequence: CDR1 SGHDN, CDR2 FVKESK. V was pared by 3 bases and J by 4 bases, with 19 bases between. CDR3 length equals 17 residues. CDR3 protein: CASSHRRSGRDYNEQFF. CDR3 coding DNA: TGTGCCAGCAGCCATAGGAGAAGTGGCAGGGATTACAATGAGCAGTTCTTC.

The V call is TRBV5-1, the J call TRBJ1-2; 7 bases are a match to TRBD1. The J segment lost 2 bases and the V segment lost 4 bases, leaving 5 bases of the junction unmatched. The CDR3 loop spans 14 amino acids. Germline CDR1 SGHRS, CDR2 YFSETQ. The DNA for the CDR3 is TGCGCCAGCAGCGAAATACAGGGGAACTATGGCTACACCTTC. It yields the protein CASSEIQGNYGYTF.

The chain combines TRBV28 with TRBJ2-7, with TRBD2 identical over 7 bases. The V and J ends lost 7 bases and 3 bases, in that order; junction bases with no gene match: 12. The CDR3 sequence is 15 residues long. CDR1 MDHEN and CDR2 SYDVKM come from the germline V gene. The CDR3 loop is CASKPWTGTNYEQYF. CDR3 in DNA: TGTGCCAGCAAGCCTTGGACCGGGACTAACTACGAGCAGTACTTC.

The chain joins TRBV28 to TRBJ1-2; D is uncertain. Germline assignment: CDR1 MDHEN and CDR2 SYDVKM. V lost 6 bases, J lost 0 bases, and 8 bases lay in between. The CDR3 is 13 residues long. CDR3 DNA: TGTGCCAGCAGAACCTCAGCTAACTATGGCTACACCTTC. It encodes CASRTSANYGYTF.

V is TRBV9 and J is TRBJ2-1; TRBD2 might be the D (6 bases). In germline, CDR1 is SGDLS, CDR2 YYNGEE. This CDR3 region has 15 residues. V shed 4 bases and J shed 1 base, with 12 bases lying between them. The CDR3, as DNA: TGTGCCAGCAGCTCTTTTGGGGGGTCCTACAATGAGCAGTTCTTC. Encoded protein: CASSSFGGSYNEQFF. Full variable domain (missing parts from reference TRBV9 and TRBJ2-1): DSGVTQTPKHLITATGQRVTLRCSPRSGDLSVYWYQQSLDQGLQFLIQYYNGEERAKGNILERFSAQQFPDLHSELNLSSLELGDSALYFCASSSFGGSYNEQFFGPGTRLTVL.

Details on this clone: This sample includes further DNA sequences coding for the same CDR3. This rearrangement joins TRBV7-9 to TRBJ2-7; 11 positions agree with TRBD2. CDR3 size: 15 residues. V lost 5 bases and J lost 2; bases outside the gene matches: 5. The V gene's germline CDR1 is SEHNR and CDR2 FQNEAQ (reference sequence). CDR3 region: CASSPGTSGTYEQYF. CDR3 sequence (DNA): TGTGCCAGCAGCCCCGGGACTAGCGGTACCTACGAGCAGTACTTC.

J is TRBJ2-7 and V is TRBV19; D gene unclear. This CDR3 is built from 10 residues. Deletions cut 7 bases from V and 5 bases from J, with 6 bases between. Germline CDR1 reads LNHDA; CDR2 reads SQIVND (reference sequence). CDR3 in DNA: TGTGCCAGTAAGGGAAACGAGCAGTACTTC. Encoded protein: CASKGNEQYF.

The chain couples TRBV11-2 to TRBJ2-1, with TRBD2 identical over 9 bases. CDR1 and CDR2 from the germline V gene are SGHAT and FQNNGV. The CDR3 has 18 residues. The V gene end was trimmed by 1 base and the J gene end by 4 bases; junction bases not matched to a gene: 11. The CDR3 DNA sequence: TGTGCCAGCAGCTTAGCGGCCGTCTGGACTAGCGTATACAATGAGCAGTTCTTC. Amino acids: CASSLAAVWTSVYNEQFF.

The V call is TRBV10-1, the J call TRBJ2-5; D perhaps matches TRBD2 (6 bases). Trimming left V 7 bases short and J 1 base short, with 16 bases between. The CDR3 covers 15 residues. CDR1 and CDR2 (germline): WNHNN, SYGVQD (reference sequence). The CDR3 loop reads CASNGFVAVQETQYF. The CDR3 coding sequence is TGCGCCAGCAACGGGTTCGTAGCGGTCCAAGAGACCCAGTACTTC.

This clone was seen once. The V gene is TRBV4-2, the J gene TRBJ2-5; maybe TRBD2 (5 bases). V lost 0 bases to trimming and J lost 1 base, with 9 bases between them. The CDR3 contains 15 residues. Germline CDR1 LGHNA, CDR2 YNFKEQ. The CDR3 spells CASSQDGSGQETQYF. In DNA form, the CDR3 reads TGTGCCAGCAGCCAAGATGGAAGCGGCCAAGAGACCCAGTACTTC.

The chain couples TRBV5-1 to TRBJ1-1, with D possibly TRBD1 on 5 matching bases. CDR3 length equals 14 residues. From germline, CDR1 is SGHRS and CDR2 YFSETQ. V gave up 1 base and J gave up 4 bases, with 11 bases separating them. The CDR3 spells CASSLQEGRTEAFF. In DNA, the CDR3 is TGCGCCAGCAGCTTGCAGGAGGGACGCACTGAAGCTTTCTTT.

The CDR3 protein is CASSTFLTGYEQYF. Written as DNA, the CDR3 is TGTGCCAGCAGCACGTTCTTGACAGGCTACGAGCAGTACTTC. The gene calls are TRBV7-8 and TRBJ2-7; a possible D gene is TRBD1 (6 bases). There are 14 residues in the CDR3. V was trimmed by 5 bases and J by 3 bases, leaving 14 bases between them. CDR1 is SGHVS and CDR2 is FQNEAQ in the germline V gene.

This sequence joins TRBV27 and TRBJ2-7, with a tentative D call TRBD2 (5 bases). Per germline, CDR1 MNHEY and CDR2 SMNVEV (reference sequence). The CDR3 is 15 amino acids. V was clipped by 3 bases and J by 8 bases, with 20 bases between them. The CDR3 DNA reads TGTGCCAGCAGTTTTACGGGAACTGGGCCGTCTCAGCAGTACTTC. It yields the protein CASSFTGTGPSQQYF.

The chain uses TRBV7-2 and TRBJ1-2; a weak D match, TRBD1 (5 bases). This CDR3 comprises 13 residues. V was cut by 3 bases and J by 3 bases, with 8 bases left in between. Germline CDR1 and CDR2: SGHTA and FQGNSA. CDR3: CASSFPQDYGYTF. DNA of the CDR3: TGTGCCAGCAGCTTCCCACAGGACTATGGCTACACCTTC.

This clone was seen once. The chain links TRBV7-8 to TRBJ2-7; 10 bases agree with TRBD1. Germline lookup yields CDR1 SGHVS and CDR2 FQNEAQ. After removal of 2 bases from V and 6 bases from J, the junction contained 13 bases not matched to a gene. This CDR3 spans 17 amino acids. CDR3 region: CASSLISSGTGVSEQYF. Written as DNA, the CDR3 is TGTGCCAGCAGCTTAATTTCGTCCGGGACAGGGGTTTCCGAGCAGTACTTC.

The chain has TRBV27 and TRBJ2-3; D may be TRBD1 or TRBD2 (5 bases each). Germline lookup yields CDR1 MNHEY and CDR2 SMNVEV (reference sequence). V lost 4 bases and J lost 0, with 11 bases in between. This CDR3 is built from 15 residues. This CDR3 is CASSSGTSSTDTQYF. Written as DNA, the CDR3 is TGTGCCAGCAGTTCGGGGACCTCTAGCACAGATACGCAGTATTTT.

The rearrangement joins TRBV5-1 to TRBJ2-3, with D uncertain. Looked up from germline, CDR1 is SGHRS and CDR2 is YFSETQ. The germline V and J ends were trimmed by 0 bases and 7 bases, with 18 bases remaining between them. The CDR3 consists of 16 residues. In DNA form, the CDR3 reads TGCGCCAGCAGCTTGGATGTCCGAAAAGCGATCCATACGCAGTATTTT. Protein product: CASSLDVRKAIHTQYF.

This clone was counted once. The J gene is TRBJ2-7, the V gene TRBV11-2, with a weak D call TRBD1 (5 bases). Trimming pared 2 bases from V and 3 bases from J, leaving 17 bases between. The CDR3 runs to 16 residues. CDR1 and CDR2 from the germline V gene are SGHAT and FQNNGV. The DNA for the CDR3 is TGTGCCAGCAGCTTAATAGGGGCCCGAAGCATCTACGAGCAGTACTTC. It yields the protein CASSLIGARSIYEQYF.